Listed here are 7 T cell receptor beta chains from one sample, sequenced in a study of early T cells in non-severe SARS-CoV-2 infection. MiXCR, applied by TCRdb to the 5' RACE reads, yields one record per CDR3 protein. This sample yields under 95,000 distinct CDR3 sequences, of which 10% to 15% are seen a single time; about 3% belongs to the top ten. Sequencing was performed on whole blood. The receptors originated from an adult who was a healthcare worker with PCR-confirmed SARS-CoV-2 infection or an uninfected control (not recorded which).

CDR3 in DNA: TGTGCCAGCAGTTGGGACAACACAGATACGCAGTATTTT. This encodes CASSWDNTDTQYF. The J gene is TRBJ2-3, the V gene TRBV28, with TRBD1 as a possible D gene (6 bases). In germline, CDR1 is MDHEN, CDR2 SYDVKM. CDR3 size: 13 residues. Trimming took 4 bases from V and 2 from J, leaving 7 bases between them. Full variable domain (missing parts from reference TRBV28 and TRBJ2-3): DVKVTQSSRYLVKRTGEKVFLECVQDMDHENMFWYRQDPGLGLRLIYFSYDVKMKEKGDIPEGYSVSREKKERFSLILESASTNQTSMYLCASSWDNTDTQYFGPGTRLTVL.

Many counts were recorded for this clonotype. The rearrangement joins TRBV14 to TRBJ2-1, with 7 nucleotides matching TRBD2. The J segment lost 2 bases and the V segment lost 1 base, leaving 2 bases of the junction unmatched. The CDR3 extends over 15 amino acids. Germline lookup yields CDR1 SGHDN and CDR2 FVKESK. The CDR3 region has the DNA TGTGCCAGCAGCCAAGCCGCGGGGGCCTACAATGAGCAGTTCTTC. As protein: CASSQAAGAYNEQFF.

This clonotype was seen many times. The chain carries TRBV7-3 and TRBJ2-1; no firm D call. The V gene lost 4 bases and the J gene lost 4 bases, with 11 bases spanning the gap. In germline, CDR1 is SGHTA, CDR2 FQGTGA. The CDR3 runs to 14 residues. The CDR3 bases are TGTGCCAGCAGCTCCCCGGGCGAGTACAATGAGCAGTTCTTC. This gives the protein CASSSPGEYNEQFF.

This clonotype was recorded a few times. The chain joins TRBV28 to TRBJ2-7; no clear D gene. The CDR3 spans 14 residues. From germline, CDR1 is MDHEN and CDR2 SYDVKM. V was cut by 5 bases and J by 2 bases, with 13 bases left in between. CDR3 bases: TGTGCCAGCAGTCCCCTGAACCCTCCCTACGAGCAGTACTTC. Translating gives CASSPLNPPYEQYF.

There are a few counts of this clonotype. The chain recombines TRBV19 with TRBJ2-2; D uncertain. There are 14 residues in the CDR3. V was clipped by 3 bases and J by 6 bases, with 11 bases between them. Germline assignment: CDR1 LNHDA and CDR2 SQIVND (reference sequence). This CDR3 is CASSILGTAGELFF. CDR3 bases: TGTGCCAGTAGTATCCTGGGAACCGCCGGGGAGCTGTTTTTT.

This clonotype appeared many times. V is TRBV12-3 or TRBV12-4 and J is TRBJ2-5, with D uncertain. V was pared by 2 bases and J by 2 bases, with 12 bases between. The CDR3 covers 15 residues. In DNA, the CDR3 is TGTGCCAGCAGTTTAACCCGATGGTTTCAAGAGACCCAGTACTTC. It encodes CASSLTRWFQETQYF.

This clonotype was picked up a small number of times. J is TRBJ2-7 and V is TRBV2, with a possible D match to TRBD2 (7 bases). Germline loops: CDR1 SNHLY, CDR2 FYNNEI. V gave up 7 bases and J gave up 0 bases, with 10 bases separating them. CDR3 length equals 13 residues. Written as DNA, the CDR3 is TGTGCCAGCAACGGGGGGCCCTCCTACGAGCAGTACTTC. It codes for CASNGGPSYEQYF.